A single sample gave rise to the 8 T cell receptor beta chains below, sequenced in a study of preoperative IRX-2 immunotherapy in early breast cancer. Profiled with immunoSEQ multiplex PCR; TCRdb holds only in-frame clones, not every one. This sample has approximately 26,000 clones; around 74% occur once, and the top ten carry around 6.5%. The treatment here: preoperative locoregional IRX-2 cytokine immunotherapy. The material was lymph node tissue, obtained after IRX-2 immunotherapy. The receptors stem from a human donor with breast cancer.

In this sample, this clone turned up a few times. The V and J genes are TRBV18 and TRBJ2-3, with 8 bases matching TRBD2. V was clipped by 6 bases and J by 2 bases; unmatched bases: 7. The CDR3 has 15 residues. Looked up from germline, CDR1 is KGHSH and CDR2 is LQKENI. This CDR3 reads CASSPRGGITDTQYF. CDR3 DNA sequence: TGTGCCAGCTCCCCCCGGGGGGGTATCACAGATACGCAGTATTTT.

The chain combines TRBV11-3 with TRBJ2-3; the match to TRBD2 covers 14 bases. V trimming: 3 bases; J trimming: 0 bases; junction bases outside the gene matches: 8. The CDR3 has 19 residues. The germline V gene encodes CDR1 SGHNT and CDR2 YENEEA. In DNA, the CDR3 is TGTGCCAGCAGCTTGGGGACTAGCGGGGGAAGATCTAGCACAGATACGCAGTATTTT. Its translation: CASSLGTSGGRSSTDTQYF.

The chain recombines TRBV30 with TRBJ2-2; D call uncertain. This CDR3 is built from 14 residues. Between the trimmed V and J ends, which lost 2 bases and 7 bases, there was a span of 14 bases. Germline assignment: CDR1 GTSNPN and CDR2 SVGIG (reference sequence). This chain's CDR3 is CAWSRPGGIGELFF. Written as DNA, the CDR3 is TGTGCCTGGAGTAGACCGGGTGGGATCGGGGAGCTGTTTTTT.

The V gene is TRBV23-1, the J gene TRBJ2-1, with 9 bases matching TRBD2. TRBV23-1 qualifies as an ORF whose function is uncertain. Trimming at V came to 6 bases and at J to 8 bases, leaving 14 bases not matched to a gene. The CDR3 has 16 residues. In nucleotides, the CDR3 is TGCGCCAGCAGCCAAGATTTCCAGCGGGAGGTCTATGAGCAGTTCTTC. It specifies CASSQDFQREVYEQFF.

The chain joins TRBV19 to TRBJ2-7; TRBD2 might be the D (6 bases). Trimming removed 3 bases at V and 3 bases at J, with 15 bases between. The germline V gene encodes CDR1 LNHDA and CDR2 SQIVND (reference sequence). This CDR3 is built from 15 residues. CDR3 region: CASSITGLANYEQYF. The CDR3 coding sequence is TGTGCCAGTAGTATTACGGGGCTAGCGAACTACGAGCAGTACTTC.

There are a few counts of this clone. The chain carries TRBV11-3 and TRBJ1-4; weak D call: TRBD1 (6 bases). The CDR3 is 15 residues long. V was cut by 5 bases and J by 3 bases, with 13 bases left in between. CDR1 and CDR2 from the germline V gene are SGHNT and YENEEA. The CDR3 loop is CASSRRTDPNEKLFF. The CDR3 DNA is TGTGCCAGCAGCCGACGGACAGATCCTAATGAAAAACTGTTTTTT.

This chain uses TRBV15 with TRBJ1-3; tentative D call: TRBD1 (6 bases). Trimming took 1 base from V and 2 from J, leaving 9 bases between them. Germline-derived CDR1 and CDR2 are LNHNV and YYDKDF (reference sequence). This CDR3 has 15 residues. The CDR3: CATSRVAGAGNTIYF. The CDR3 coding sequence is TGTGCCACCAGCAGAGTGGCAGGGGCTGGAAACACCATATATTTT.

The rearrangement joins TRBV5-1 to TRBJ2-7; perhaps TRBD1 as D (5 bases). This CDR3 has 14 amino acids. In germline, CDR1 is SGHRS, CDR2 YFSETQ. V lost 0 bases and J lost 5, with 12 bases in between. CDR3 protein: CASSLERRANEQYF. The CDR3 DNA sequence: TGCGCCAGCAGCTTGGAACGCAGGGCTAACGAGCAGTACTTC.